This T cell receptor beta chain comes out of a study of CD8+ T cells in alopecia areata. Sequencing templates came from extracted RNA that was reverse transcribed into cDNA. Sequencing used immunoSEQ multiplex PCR; TCRdb keeps in-frame clones, though not all of them. The sample has 150,000 to 190,000 clones; about 51% are singletons. The CDR3 sequence is 13 residues long. Looked up from germline, CDR1 is SGHTA and CDR2 is FQGNSA. With 2 bases removed from V and 0 bases from J, the gap between germline ends came to 4 bases. Concerning this clone itself: Distinct nucleotide sequences in the sample also encode this CDR3.

This chain joins TRBV7-2 and TRBJ1-1; D is ambiguous. The sequence derives from a human donor with alopecia areata. Sample: CD8+ T cells sorted from blood, taken at week 0. The chain's CDR3 is CASSLYVNTEAFF. For the CDR3, the DNA is TGTGCCAGCAGCTTATACGTGAACACTGAAGCTTTCTTT.